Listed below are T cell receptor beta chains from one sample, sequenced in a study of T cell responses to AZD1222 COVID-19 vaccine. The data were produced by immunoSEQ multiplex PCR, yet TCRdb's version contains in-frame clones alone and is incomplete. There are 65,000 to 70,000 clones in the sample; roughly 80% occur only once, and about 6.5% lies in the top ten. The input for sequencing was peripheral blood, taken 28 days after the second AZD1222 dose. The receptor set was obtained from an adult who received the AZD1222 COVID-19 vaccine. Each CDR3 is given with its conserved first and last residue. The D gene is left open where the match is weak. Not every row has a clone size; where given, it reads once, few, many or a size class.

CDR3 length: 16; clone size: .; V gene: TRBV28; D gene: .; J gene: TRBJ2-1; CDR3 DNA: TGTGCCAGCAGCGATAGGACGGTGAGCTCCTACAATGAGCAGTTCTTC; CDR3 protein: CASSDRTVSSYNEQFF
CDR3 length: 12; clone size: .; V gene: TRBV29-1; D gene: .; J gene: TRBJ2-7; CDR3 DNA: TGCAGCGTTGAAGTTAGGAACTACGAGCAGTACTTC; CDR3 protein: CSVEVRNYEQYF
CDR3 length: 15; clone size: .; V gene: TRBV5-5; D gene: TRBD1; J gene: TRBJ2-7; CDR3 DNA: TGTGCCAGCAGTGGACAGGGGCATAAGGGGTACGAGCAGTACTTC; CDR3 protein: CASSGQGHKGYEQYF
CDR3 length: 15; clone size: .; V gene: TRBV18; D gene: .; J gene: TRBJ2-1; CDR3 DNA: TGTGCCAGCTCACCCCGGGCGGACCCGGGCAATGAGCAGTTCTTC; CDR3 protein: CASSPRADPGNEQFF
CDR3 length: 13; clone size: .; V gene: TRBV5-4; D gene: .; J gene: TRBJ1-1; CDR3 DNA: TGTGCCAGCAGCTTCTCGCAGAACACTGAAGCTTTCTTT; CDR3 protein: CASSFSQNTEAFF
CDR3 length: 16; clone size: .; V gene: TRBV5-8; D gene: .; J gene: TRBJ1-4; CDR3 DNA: TGTGCCAGCAGCTCCCTCCGACAAACAACTAATGAAAAACTGTTTTTT; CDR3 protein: CASSSLRQTTNEKLFF
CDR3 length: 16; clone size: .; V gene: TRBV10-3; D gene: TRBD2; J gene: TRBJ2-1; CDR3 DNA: TGTGCCATCAGTGAGTCCGTAGCGGGGCCCTACAATGAGCAGTTCTTC; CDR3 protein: CAISESVAGPYNEQFF
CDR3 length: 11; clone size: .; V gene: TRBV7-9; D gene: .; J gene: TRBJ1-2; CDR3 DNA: TGTGCCAGCAGCCAGGGAAATGGCTACACCTTC; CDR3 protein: CASSQGNGYTF
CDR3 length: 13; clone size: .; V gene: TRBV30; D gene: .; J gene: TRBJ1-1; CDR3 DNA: TGTGCCTGGAGTCAGACAGTGATTACTGGAGCTTTCTTT; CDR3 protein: CAWSQTVITGAFF
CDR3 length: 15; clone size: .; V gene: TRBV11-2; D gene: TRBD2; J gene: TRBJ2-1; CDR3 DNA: TGTGCCAGCAGCTACCGACTAGCGGTGAACAATGAGCAGTTCTTC; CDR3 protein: CASSYRLAVNNEQFF
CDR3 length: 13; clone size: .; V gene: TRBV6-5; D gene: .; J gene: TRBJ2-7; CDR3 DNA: TGTGCCAGCGGGCCGGAATCCCCCTACGAGCAGTACTTC; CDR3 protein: CASGPESPYEQYF
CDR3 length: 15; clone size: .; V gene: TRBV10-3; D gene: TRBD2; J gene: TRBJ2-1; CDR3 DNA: TGTGCCATCACCGGGACTAGCGGGGGGGCGGTGGAGCAGTTCTTC; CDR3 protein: CAITGTSGGAVEQFF
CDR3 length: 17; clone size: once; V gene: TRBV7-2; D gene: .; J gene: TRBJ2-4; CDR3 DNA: TGTGCCAGCAGCTCAAGAACAGGAATACTAGCCAAAAACATTCAGTACTTC; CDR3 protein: CASSSRTGILAKNIQYF
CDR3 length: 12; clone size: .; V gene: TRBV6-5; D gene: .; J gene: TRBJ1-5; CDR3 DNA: TGTGCCAGCAAAACGGGGGATCAGCCCCAGCATTTT; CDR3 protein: CASKTGDQPQHF
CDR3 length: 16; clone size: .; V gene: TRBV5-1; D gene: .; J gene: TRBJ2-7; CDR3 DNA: TGCGCCAGCAGCAGGCAGGGTTCGCGCGGGACCTACGAGCAGTACTTC; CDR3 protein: CASSRQGSRGTYEQYF
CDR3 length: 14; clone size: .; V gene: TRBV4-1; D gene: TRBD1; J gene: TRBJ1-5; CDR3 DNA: TGCGCCAGCAGCCACACGACAGGGGACCAGCCCCAGCATTTT; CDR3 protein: CASSHTTGDQPQHF
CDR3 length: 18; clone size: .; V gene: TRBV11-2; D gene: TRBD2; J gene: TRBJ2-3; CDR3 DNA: TGTGCCAGCAGCTCAGGGGTGGCGGGGGGTTTGGGCACAGATACGCAGTATTTT; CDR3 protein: CASSSGVAGGLGTDTQYF
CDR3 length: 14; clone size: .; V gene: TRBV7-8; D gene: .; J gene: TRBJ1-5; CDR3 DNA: TGTGCCAGCACCGGACGAAGAGGGAGATCGCCCCAGCATTTT; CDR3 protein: CASTGRRGRSPQHF
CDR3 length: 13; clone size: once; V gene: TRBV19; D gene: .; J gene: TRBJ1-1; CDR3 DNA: TGTGCCAGTACCCCGGTTTGGGCCAATGAAGCTTTCTTT; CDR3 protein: CASTPVWANEAFF
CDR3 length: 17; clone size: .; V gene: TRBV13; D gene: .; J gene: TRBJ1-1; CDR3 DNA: TGTGCCAGCAGCTTAGCTTTACGGTCGTGGGGTCTCACTGAAGCTTTCTTT; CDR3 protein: CASSLALRSWGLTEAFF
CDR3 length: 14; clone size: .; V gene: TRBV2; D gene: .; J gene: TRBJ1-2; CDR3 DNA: TGTGCCAGCACACCGGACAGCTTGGTCTATGGCTACACCTTC; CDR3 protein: CASTPDSLVYGYTF
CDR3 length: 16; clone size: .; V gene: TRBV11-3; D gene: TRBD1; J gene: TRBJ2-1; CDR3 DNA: TGTGCCAGCAGCTTAGGGACAGGGGGCGATTGGAATGAGCAGTTCTTC; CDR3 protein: CASSLGTGGDWNEQFF
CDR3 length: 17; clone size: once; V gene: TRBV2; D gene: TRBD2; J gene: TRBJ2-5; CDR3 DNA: TGTGCCAGCAGACCTCTGCGGATAGCGGGGGAGCAAGAGACCCAGTACTTC; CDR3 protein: CASRPLRIAGEQETQYF
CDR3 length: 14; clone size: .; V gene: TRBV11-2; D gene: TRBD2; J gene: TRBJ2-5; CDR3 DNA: TGTGCCAGCAGCTTAAGATCCGGGGAGGGGACCCAGTACTTC; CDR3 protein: CASSLRSGEGTQYF
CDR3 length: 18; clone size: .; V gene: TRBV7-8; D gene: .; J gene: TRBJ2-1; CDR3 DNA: TGTGCCAGCAGCTTAGTACGTCCCGGGACACAATCCTACAATGAGCAGTTCTTC; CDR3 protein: CASSLVRPGTQSYNEQFF
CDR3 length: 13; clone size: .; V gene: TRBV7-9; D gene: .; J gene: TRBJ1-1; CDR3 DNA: TGTGCCAGCAGCTTATCTACGGGCACTGAAGCTTTCTTT; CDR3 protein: CASSLSTGTEAFF
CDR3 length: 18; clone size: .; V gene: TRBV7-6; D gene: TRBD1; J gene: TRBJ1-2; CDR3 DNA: TGTGCCAGCAGCTTACGTTTGCTGGATCCGACAGGGATGGGTGGCTACACCTTC; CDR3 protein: CASSLRLLDPTGMGGYTF
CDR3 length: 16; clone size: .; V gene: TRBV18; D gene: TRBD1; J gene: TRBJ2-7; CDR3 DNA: TGTGCCAGCTCACCAGACTCGACAGGGATAATCTACGAGCAGTACTTC; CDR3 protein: CASSPDSTGIIYEQYF
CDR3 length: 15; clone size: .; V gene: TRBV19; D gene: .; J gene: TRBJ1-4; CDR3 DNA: TGTGCCAGTAGTATCGGACAGCTTATTAATGAAAAACTGTTTTTT; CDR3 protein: CASSIGQLINEKLFF
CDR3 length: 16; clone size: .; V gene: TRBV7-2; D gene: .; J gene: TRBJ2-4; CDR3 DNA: TGTGCCAGCAGCTTAGTTTTCGAAGTTTCCAAAAACATTCAGTACTTC; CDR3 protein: CASSLVFEVSKNIQYF
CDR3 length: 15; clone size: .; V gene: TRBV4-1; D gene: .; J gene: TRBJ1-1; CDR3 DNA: TGCGCCAGCAGCCAAGCGTTAAGCATGAACACTGAAGCTTTCTTT; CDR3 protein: CASSQALSMNTEAFF
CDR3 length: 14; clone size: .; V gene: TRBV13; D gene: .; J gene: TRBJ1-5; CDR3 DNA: TGTGCCAGCAGCTTAGGTAGGTCCAGTCAGCCCCAGCATTTT; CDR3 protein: CASSLGRSSQPQHF
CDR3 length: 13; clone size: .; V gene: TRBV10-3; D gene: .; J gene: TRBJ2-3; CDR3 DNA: TGTGCCATCAGCGAGCTGAGGGCAGATACGCAGTATTTT; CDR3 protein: CAISELRADTQYF
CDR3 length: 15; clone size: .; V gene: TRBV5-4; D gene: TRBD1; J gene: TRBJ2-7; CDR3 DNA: TGTGCCAGCAGCGCTCCTTGGACAGGGGGTATCGAGCAGTACTTC; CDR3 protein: CASSAPWTGGIEQYF
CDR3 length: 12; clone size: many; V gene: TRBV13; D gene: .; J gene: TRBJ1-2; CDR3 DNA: TGTGCCAGTGAGGCGCGACAGTGGGGCTACACCTTC; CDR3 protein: CASEARQWGYTF
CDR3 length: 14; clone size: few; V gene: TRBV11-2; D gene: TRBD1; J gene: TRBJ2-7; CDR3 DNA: TGTGCCAGCAGCCTGGACAGGGGCTCCTACGAGCAGTACTTC; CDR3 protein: CASSLDRGSYEQYF
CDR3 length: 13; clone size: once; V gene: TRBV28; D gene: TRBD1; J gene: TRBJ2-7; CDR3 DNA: TGTGCCAGCAACCCCGGACAGGGCTACGAGCAGTACTTC; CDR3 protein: CASNPGQGYEQYF
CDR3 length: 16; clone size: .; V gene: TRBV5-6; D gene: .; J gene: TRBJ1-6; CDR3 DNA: TGTGCCAGCAGCTTGGACCAGGGCTCCTATAATTCACCCCTCCACTTT; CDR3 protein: CASSLDQGSYNSPLHF
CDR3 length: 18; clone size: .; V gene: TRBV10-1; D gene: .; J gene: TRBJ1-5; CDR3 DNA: TGCGCCAGCAGTGTGTGCAGGGGAACGGTATCAGACAATCAGCCCCAGCATTTT; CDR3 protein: CASSVCRGTVSDNQPQHF
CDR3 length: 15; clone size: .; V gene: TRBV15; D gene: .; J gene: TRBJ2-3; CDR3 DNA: TGTGCCACCAGCAGTGCAGGGGGAGGGCGGGATACGCAGTATTTT; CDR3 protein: CATSSAGGGRDTQYF
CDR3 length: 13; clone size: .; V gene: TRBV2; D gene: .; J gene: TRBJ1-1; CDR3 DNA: TGTGCCAGCACCCAGGCCCAGAACACTGAAGCTTTCTTT; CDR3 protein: CASTQAQNTEAFF
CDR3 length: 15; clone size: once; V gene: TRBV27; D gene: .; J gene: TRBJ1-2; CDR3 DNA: TGTGCCAGCAGTACCGCAGTCAGGAGGAACTATGGCTACACCTTC; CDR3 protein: CASSTAVRRNYGYTF
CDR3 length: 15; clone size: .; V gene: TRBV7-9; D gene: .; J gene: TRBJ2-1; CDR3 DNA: TGTGCCAGCAGCCCCCCGGGGGCCGTTTACAATGAGCAGTTCTTC; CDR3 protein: CASSPPGAVYNEQFF
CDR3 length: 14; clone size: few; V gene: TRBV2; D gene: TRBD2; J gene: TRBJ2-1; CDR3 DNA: TGTGCCAGCAGGAAGGGACTAGCGGGAAATGAGCAGTTCTTC; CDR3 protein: CASRKGLAGNEQFF
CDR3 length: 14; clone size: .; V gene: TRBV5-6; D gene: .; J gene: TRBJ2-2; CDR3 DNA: TGTGCCAGCAGCTTGGTTCAGCTCACCGGGGAGCTGTTTTTT; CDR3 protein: CASSLVQLTGELFF
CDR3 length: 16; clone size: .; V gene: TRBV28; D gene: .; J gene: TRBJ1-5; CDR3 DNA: TGTGCCAGCAGCCCACGGGACAACTATAGCAATCAGCCCCAGCATTTT; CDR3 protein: CASSPRDNYSNQPQHF
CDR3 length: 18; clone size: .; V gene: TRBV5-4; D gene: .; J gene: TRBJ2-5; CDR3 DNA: TGTGCCAGCAGCTTGGGAGATGTCGGCGGGACGCATCAAGAGACCCAGTACTTC; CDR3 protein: CASSLGDVGGTHQETQYF
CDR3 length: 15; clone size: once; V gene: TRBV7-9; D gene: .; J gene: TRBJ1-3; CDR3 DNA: TGTGCCAGCAGCTTCTCGGGGTTTACTGGAAACACCATATATTTT; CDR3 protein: CASSFSGFTGNTIYF
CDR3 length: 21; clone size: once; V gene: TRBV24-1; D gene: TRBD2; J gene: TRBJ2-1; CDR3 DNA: TGTGCCACCAGTGATTCACGACCCGGGACTAGCGGGGGACTTCTCTACAATGAGCAGTTCTTC; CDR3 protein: CATSDSRPGTSGGLLYNEQFF
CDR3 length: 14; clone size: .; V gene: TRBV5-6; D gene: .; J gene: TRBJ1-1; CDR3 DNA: TGTGCCAGCAGCTTGAGGTTGGAGAACACTGAAGCTTTCTTT; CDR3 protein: CASSLRLENTEAFF
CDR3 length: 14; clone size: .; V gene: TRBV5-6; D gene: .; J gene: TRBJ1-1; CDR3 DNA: TGTGCCAGCAGCCCCATTGGAACGAACACTGAAGCTTTCTTT; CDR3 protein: CASSPIGTNTEAFF
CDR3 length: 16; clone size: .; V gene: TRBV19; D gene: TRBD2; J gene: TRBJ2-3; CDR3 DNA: TGTGCCAGTAGTAAGGCGCGGGGGGAATACACAGATACGCAGTATTTT; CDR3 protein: CASSKARGEYTDTQYF